This note documents a single TCR beta chain sequence. What it recognizes is unknown. The CDR3 sequence is 17 residues long. The V segment lost 4 bases and the J segment 2 bases; nucleotides outside the gene matches: 10. CDR1 and CDR2 from the germline V gene are LNHDA and SQIVND (reference sequence). This sample is drawn from a study of cytomegalovirus exposure and HLA in healthy donors. Primers for the PCR totalled 60 Vbeta and 13 Jbeta. The assay was immunoSEQ multiplex PCR, and TCRdb's table has in-frame clones only and misses some. This sample yields about 120,000 clones, of which around 69% are seen a single time; roughly 16% belongs to the top ten. Whole-study findings and limits: An apparent linkage of common viral pathogens to several of the most significant clusters emerged in a later analysis.

This chain uses TRBV19 with TRBJ1-1; 10 positions agree with TRBD1. This TCR derives from a man aged 45 to 65 in good health and CMV-seropositive. Sequencing was done on a sample of PBMCs. CDR3 DNA sequence: TGTGCCAGTAGTAGATTCGTGGGACAGGGGATAAACACTGAAGCTTTCTTT. Its protein product is CASSRFVGQGINTEAFF.